This TCR beta chain was obtained from a study of cytomegalovirus exposure and HLA in healthy donors (dated by TCRdb to about 2017). Turning to the overall study: An earlier analysis of around 600 of the donors reported 250 to 350 Gb of sequence data and some 120 million unique TCR beta sequences from 150 million to 200 million T cells. The number of typed donors differed by locus: roughly 629-640 for A, B, C, DRB1 and DQB1; 522 for DQA1; approximately 610 for DPA1; and 400 to 480 for DPB1. Class I and class II HLA loci were covered by the typing at four-digit resolution. Donor age, sex, ethnicity and CMV serostatus were collected together with the repertoire data. A later analysis re-analyzed previously published TCR beta repertoires from 666 donors and added high-resolution HLA genotyping to study TCR occurrence patterns. The study aimed to test whether cataloging public T cell receptors could reveal signatures of past pathogen exposure. Rather than drawing on any new phenotypic data, the later analysis identified candidate immune exposures from TCR beta sequences and the way those sequences occurred across donors. Across approximately 400 genotyped donors of the cohort, an average of roughly 230,000 unique TCR beta nucleotide sequences per donor were sequenced, and approximately 17% of those sequences were non-productive. To decide whether each TCR beta V gene segment behaved as functional or pseudogenic, an earlier analysis of approximately 620 of the donors relied on high-throughput TCR beta sequencing. The T cell repertoires of 670 or so subjects were profiled by immunosequencing and related to cytomegalovirus serostatus. A separate validation cohort of some 130 different subjects was used in addition to the roughly 640-subject first cohort. Because of strong linkage in the cohort, roughly five DR-DQ haplotypes were treated as single units for association and clustering. Of the 300 to 500 genotyped donors, 65% to 90% were placed in the genetic ancestry cluster associated with self-reported Caucasian donors. All discovery cohort repertoires had been generated on a single sequencing platform. The study combined high-throughput TCR immunosequencing, statistical association of individual TCRs with disease status, and machine learning to predict cytomegalovirus infection status. Roughly 300 gigabases of sequencing data and 70 million to 100 million unique TCR sequences made up an early release that covered under 750 HLA-typed donors. Genome-wide SNP genotypes for about 65% of the 666 donors were used in a later genetic analysis, which treated that subset as a discovery cohort. Beyond this particular receptor, the publication reports: A further reported finding was that TCR beta sequences accurately predicted the HLA-A and HLA-B alleles for most subjects in the first cohort. According to a later analysis, parvovirus B19, influenza, CMV and Epstein-Barr virus appeared linked to several top co-occurrence clusters. In a later analysis, most CMV-associated TCR beta chains were found to appear HLA-restricted, with HLA associations seemingly driven largely by CMV exposure. Compared with equally common non-associated chains, HLA-associated TCR beta chains in a later analysis were more clonally expanded and had lower generation probabilities. Compared with the approximately 670-donor mean, donors in an Asian-associated ancestry cluster had fewer N-insertions in productive TCRs, according to a later genetic analysis. In a later analysis, the rate of TCR association differed among HLA loci, with DRB1 alleles having the most associated TCRs and HLA-C alleles having the fewest. Broadly in line with IMGT annotations, most TCR beta V segments showed up in productive rearrangements about 87% or about 30% of the time in an earlier analysis of 450 to 600 of the donors. The sequencing pipeline was judged likely to have produced a cluster of highly shared sequence variants as a technical artifact. Because counts were too low, under 20 rarely observed V segments, including chromosome 9 orphons, were left out of the earlier analysis of about 620 of the donors. In this cohort, only TCR beta chains were sequenced, and detectable features were limited by the absence of alpha or paired-chain data. When HLA alleles, especially DR and DQ, strongly co-occurred, TCR associations were difficult to assign to individual alleles. The classifier was reported to diagnose cytomegalovirus status with high specificity and sensitivity in both the original cohort and the validation cohort. HLA typing was unavailable for some donors at each locus, so association tests used only the typed subset. Across donors, most TCR sequences were observed very rarely, whereas some public TCRs were present in many individuals. A few of the identified cytomegalovirus-associated TCR beta chains were confirmed in vitro to be specific for cytomegalovirus antigens. The authors suggested that the approach could potentially be extended to other disease states and immunological phenotypes. In a later genetic analysis, a missense DCLRE1C variant was associated with V-gene and J-gene trimming of TCR beta chains, and the association was replicated in an independent cohort. Presence/absence analyses assumed roughly uniform sequencing depth across donors, an assumption that may not hold. Immune exposure information for the cohort was limited to CMV serostatus. Specific HLA alleles were associated with around 18,000 TCR beta sequences at a false discovery rate of 0.05 in a later analysis. The study gave a list of 150 to 200 TCR beta chains associated with cytomegalovirus. The 87-base-pair reads could not distinguish some IMGT-functional V segments, including TRBV6-2 and TRBV6-3, so those segments were excluded. Linkage disequilibrium might explain the correlated functional status among segregating V segments, but an unknown experimental factor could not be excluded.

The cohort was made up of 666 healthy bone marrow donors. At the time of sampling, every cohort member was nominally healthy, though immune exposures that went unrecorded were likely present. The donor tested CMV seronegative, placing the donor among the 350 to 400 seronegative members of the cohort. Every donor gave a peripheral blood sample, and the peripheral blood mononuclear cells from that sample were used for TCR beta sequencing. The Qiagen DNeasy Blood Extraction Kit was used to extract genomic DNA from the blood cell samples. V was cut back by 5 bases and J by 8 bases, leaving a gap of 18 bases between them. The CDR3 runs 14 residues from the cysteine to the phenylalanine. This entry keeps only the CDR3 DNA: 42 bases, framed from base 1. CDR1 and CDR2 were assigned from the germline V gene (reference sequence) as LNHNV and YYDKDF. Note on this clone: Its antigen is still unknown. No much larger clone is present one base from it, and per-base qualities are unavailable.

The library came from the immunoSEQ multiplex PCR assay. The multiplex PCR relied on a mix of 60 forward primers for TCR Vbeta segments and 13 reverse primers for TCR Jbeta segments. Amplification of the CDR3 region of rearranged TCR beta genes was performed with a multiplex PCR assay on genomic DNA. The Illumina HiSeq System was used to sequence the amplified TCR beta libraries as 87-base-pair reads. On the authors' methods: A later analysis tallied 80 million to 95 million unique TCR beta chains across the 666 repertoires, and roughly 11 million of those chains were shared by two or more donors. Raw reads were error-corrected and collapsed into unique sequences with a nearest-neighbor algorithm that merged closely related sequences to remove PCR and sequencing errors. To assign V, D and J gene segments, CDR3 sequences were aligned to IMGT reference sequences. For a sequence to be retained, at least a six-nucleotide match to both a V gene segment and a J gene segment was required. A rearrangement was called productive if the CDR3 had no stop codons and remained in frame with V and J, and every other rearrangement was called non-productive. Following IMGT convention, CDR3 was defined as the stretch from the second conserved V-encoded cysteine to the conserved J-encoded phenylalanine. The earlier analysis of about 530 of the donors excluded any sequence lacking an unambiguous match to a single V gene segment. In an earlier analysis of approximately 610 of the donors, V segments were called functional above 56.7% productive rearrangements and were called segregating when the between-donor standard deviation exceeded 5%. To diagnose cytomegalovirus status from the catalog of TCR beta chain sequences, a statistical classification framework was built. In a later analysis, TCR nucleotide sequences were compared against IMGT/GENE-DB human TR gene sequences so that V and J genes could be assigned. A later analysis assigned CDR3 sequences and most-parsimonious VDJ recombination scenarios with the TCRdist pipeline. In a later analysis, each TCR beta chain was defined by its CDR3 amino acid sequence together with its V-gene family, and reads lacking a unique V-gene family were excluded. A later analysis removed 550 to 700 highly shared, low-generation-probability nucleotide sequences to deal with suspected cross-contamination and a sequencing artifact. In a later analysis, a clonal expansion index was calculated for each public chain from normalized within-repertoire ranks of inferred template counts. Generation probabilities in a later analysis came from a VDJ recombination model fitted to out-of-frame rearrangements, and those results were checked against IGoR. In a later analysis, TCR-TCR, TCR-HLA and TCR-CMV co-occurrence was scored with hypergeometric tests, and a repertoire-size bias correction was applied to TCR pairs. To estimate false discovery rates, a later analysis permuted the HLA or CMV assignments 20 times. In a later analysis, co-occurring TCRs were grouped with DBSCAN, and TCRdist sequence similarity was added when clustering was performed within HLA-allele-positive subsets. Co-occurrence clustering excluded repertoires with fewer than 30,000 or more than 120,000 public chains, plus five with anomalous nucleotide sharing. The clones in this table, taken by TCRdb from immuneACCESS, are in-frame only. Not every clone is retained; where verified, under half of the shortfall comes from an unresolved V gene, and the cause of the rest is unknown. The V and J calls and the clone size are those of that table, but D and trimming were determined from the DNA. The sample table lists roughly 62,000 clones, over 60% of them with a count of one. The ten largest clones represent roughly 5.7% of the sample.

Input material: PBMCs. The clonotype comes from a woman aged 25 to 39 in good health and CMV-seronegative. This receptor chain uses TRBV15 and TRBJ1-2; TRBD1 might be the D gene, on 6 matching bases. The CDR3 protein: CATSATRGGQGYTF. The sequence in DNA is TGTGCCACCAGCGCTACCAGGGGTGGGCAGGGCTACACCTTC.